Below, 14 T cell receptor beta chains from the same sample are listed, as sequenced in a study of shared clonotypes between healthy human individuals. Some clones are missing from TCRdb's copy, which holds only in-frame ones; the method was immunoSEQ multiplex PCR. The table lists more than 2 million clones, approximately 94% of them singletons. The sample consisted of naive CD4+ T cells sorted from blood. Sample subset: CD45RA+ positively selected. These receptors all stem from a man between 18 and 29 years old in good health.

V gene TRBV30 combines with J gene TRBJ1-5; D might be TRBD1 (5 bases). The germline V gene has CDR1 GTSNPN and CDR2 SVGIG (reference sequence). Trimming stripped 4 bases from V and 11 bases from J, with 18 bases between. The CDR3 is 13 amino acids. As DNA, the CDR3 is TGTGCCTGGAAACAGGACCCTGATAGAGCCCAGCATTTT. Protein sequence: CAWKQDPDRAQHF.

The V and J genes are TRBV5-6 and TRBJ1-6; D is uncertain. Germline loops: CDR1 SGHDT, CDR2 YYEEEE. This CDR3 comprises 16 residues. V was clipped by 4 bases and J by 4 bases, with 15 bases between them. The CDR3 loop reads CASSPGSQTYNSPLHF. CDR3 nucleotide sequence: TGTGCCAGCAGCCCCGGAAGCCAAACATATAATTCACCCCTCCACTTT.

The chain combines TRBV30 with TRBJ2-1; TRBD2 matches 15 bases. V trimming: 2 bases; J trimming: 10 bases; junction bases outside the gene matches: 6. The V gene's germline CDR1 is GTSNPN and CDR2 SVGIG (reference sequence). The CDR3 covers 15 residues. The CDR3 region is CAWSPGLAGGKEQFF. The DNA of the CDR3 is TGTGCCTGGAGTCCCGGACTAGCGGGAGGGAAGGAGCAGTTCTTC.

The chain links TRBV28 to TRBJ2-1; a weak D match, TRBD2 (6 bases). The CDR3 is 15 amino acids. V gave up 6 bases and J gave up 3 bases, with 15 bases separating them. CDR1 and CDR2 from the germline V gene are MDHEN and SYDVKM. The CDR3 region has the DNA TGTGCCAGCAGCGGAGGGGTTGTTAACTACAATGAGCAGTTCTTC. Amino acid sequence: CASSGGVVNYNEQFF.

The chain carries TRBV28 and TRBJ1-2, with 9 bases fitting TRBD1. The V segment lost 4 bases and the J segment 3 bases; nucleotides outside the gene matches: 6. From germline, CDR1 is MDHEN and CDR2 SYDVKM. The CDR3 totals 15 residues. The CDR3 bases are TGTGCCAGCAGTTCCGGACAGGGGAAACACTATGGCTACACCTTC. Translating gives CASSSGQGKHYGYTF.

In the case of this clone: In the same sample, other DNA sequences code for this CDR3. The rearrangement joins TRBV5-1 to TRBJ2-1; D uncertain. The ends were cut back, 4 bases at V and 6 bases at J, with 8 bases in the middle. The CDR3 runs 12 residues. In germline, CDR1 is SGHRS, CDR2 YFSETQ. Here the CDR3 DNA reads TGCGCCAGCAGCCGTCCTGGCAATGAGCAGTTCTTC. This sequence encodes CASSRPGNEQFF. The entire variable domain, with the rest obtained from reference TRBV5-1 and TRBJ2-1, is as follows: KAGVTQTPRYLIKTRGQQVTLSCSPISGHRSVSWYQQTPGQGLQFLFEYFSETQRNKGNFPGRFSGRQFSNSRSEMNVSTLELGDSALYLCASSRPGNEQFFGPGTRLTVL.

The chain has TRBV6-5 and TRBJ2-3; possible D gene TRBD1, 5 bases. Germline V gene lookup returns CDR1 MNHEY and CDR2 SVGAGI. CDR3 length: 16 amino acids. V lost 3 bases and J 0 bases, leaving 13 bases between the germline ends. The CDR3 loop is CASSYTGPFSTDTQYF. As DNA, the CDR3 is TGTGCCAGCAGTTATACAGGACCCTTTAGCACAGATACGCAGTATTTT.

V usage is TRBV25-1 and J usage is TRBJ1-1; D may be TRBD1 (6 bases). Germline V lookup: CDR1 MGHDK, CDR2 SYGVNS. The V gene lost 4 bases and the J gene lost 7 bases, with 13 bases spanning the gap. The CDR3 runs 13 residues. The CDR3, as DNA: TGTGCCAGCAGTGTTGGGGGCGTGGGTGAAGCTTTCTTT. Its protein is CASSVGGVGEAFF.

The CDR3 DNA reads as TGTGCCATCAGTGCGGGACTACCTGTCGAGACCCAGTACTTC. It is translated as CAISAGLPVETQYF. The gene calls are TRBV10-3 and TRBJ2-5, with TRBD2 matching over 7 bases. The J segment lost 5 bases and the V segment lost 4 bases, leaving 7 bases of the junction unmatched. This CDR3 is built from 14 residues. Germline V gene sequence: CDR1 ENHRY, CDR2 SYGVKD.

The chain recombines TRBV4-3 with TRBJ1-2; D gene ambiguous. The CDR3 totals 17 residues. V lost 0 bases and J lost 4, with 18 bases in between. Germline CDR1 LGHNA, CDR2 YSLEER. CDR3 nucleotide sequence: TGCGCCAGCAGCCAAGAATTTGATGACCTTTCGTCCTATGGCTACACCTTC. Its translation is CASSQEFDDLSSYGYTF.

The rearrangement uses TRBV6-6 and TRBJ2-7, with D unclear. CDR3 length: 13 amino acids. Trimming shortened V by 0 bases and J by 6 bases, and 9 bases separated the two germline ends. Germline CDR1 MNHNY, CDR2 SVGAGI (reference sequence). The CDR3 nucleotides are TGTGCCAGCAGTTACTCGGCGACGGTCGAGCAGTACTTC. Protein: CASSYSATVEQYF.

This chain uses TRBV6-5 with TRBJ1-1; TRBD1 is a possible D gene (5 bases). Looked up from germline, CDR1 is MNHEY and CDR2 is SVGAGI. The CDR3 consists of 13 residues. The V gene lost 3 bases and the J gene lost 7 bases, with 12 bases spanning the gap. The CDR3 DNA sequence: TGTGCCAGCAGTTATGAACAGGAGCGTGAAGCTTTCTTT. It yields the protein CASSYEQEREAFF.

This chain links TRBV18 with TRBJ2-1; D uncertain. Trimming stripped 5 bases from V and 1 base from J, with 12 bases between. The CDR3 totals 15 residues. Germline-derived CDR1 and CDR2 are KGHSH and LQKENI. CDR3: CASSSYQASYNEQFF. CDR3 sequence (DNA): TGTGCCAGCTCATCCTACCAAGCATCCTACAATGAGCAGTTCTTC.

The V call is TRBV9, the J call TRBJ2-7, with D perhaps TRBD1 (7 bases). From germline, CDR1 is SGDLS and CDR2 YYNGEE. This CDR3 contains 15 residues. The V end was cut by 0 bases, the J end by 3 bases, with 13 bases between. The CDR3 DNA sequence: TGTGCCAGCAGCGTAGAGGCAGGGGGGCACTACGAGCAGTACTTC. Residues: CASSVEAGGHYEQYF. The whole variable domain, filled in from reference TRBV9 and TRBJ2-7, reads DSGVTQTPKHLITATGQRVTLRCSPRSGDLSVYWYQQSLDQGLQFLIQYYNGEERAKGNILERFSAQQFPDLHSELNLSSLELGDSALYFCASSVEAGGHYEQYFGPGTRLTVT.